This T cell receptor beta chain appears in the sequencing data of a study of metastatic and nonmetastatic thyroid tumors. TCRdb re-called clones via MiXCR from the PCR reads. The repertoire includes around 41,000 clones, roughly 13% of them detected once, and more than 9% sits in the top ten. The CDR3 totals 16 residues. The germline V gene has CDR1 KGHSH and CDR2 LQKENI. As for this clone: Since a much larger clone is just one base distant, this may be a read error.

All patients were treatment-naive before thyroid surgery. The TCR originated in a female donor with papillary thyroid cancer or a benign thyroid nodule (not recorded which). Some clones in this sample may be carry-over from other donors' samples. V usage is TRBV18 and J usage is TRBJ1-3, with a tentative D call TRBD1 (5 bases). Sequenced: blood. CDR3 loop: CASSQPGLDSENTIYF. The CDR3 coding sequence is TGTGCCAGCTCACAACCAGGGTTAGACTCTGAAAACACCATATATTTT. Full variable domain (remainder filled in from reference TRBV18 and TRBJ1-3): NAGVMQNPRHLVRRRGQEARLRCSPMKGHSHVYWYRQLPEEGLKFMVYLQKENIIDESGMPKERFSAEFPKEGPSILRIQQVVRGDSAAYFCASSQPGLDSENTIYFGEGSWLTVV.